The text below deals with one TCR beta chain. No antigen is known for it. V gave up 1 base and J gave up 6 bases; unmatched junction bases: 3. CDR3 length equals 15 residues. In germline, CDR1 is SGHVS, CDR2 FQNEAQ. This entry comes from a study of CD4 T cells in relation to SARS-CoV-2 and coronaviruses. Overall study context: TCR beta CDR3s were sequenced after approximately 9-day antigen culture of PBMCs. The HLA restriction of the shared crossreactive spike epitopes was mapped.

Before the COVID-19 pandemic, during about 2011-2019, CD4+ T cells were taken from unexposed donors. CD4+ T cells were isolated from the cells after 10 days of culture. As cell numbers allowed, unexposed-donor CD4+ T cells faced SARS-CoV-2 S/N and four cold-coronavirus spikes. General study results and limits: Roughly 69% of donors had memory CD4+ clonotypes crossrecognizing SARS-CoV-2 and common cold coronavirus spike.

Libraries were prepared by immunoSEQ multiplex PCR; TCRdb keeps only in-frame clonotypes and omits some of them. Of around 25,000 clones listed, 76% are singletons. The sample taken for sequencing was CD4+ T cells from PBMCs, cultured in vitro. This sequence was found in a human donor in good health. The J gene is TRBJ2-2, the V gene TRBV7-8, with 9 bases aligning to TRBD2. The chain's CDR3 is CASSLDSGRSGELFF. The CDR3 nucleotides are TGTGCCAGCAGCTTAGACAGCGGGAGGTCCGGGGAGCTGTTTTTT.